These 3 T cell receptor beta chains were all obtained from the same sample, sequenced in a study of molecular identifiers for immune sequencing clone quantification. MiXCR was run by TCRdb on the PCR reads, yielding one entry per CDR3 protein. The table shows some 66,000 distinct CDR3 sequences, with about 19% occurring only once. Sequencing was carried out using naive CD8+ T cells from blood, with Jurkat cell RNA spiked in. Specified subset: FACS-sorted CD8+CD4-CCR7+CD45RA+ naive T cells. These TCRs come from a human donor in good health. Some libraries in this study had Jurkat cell RNA spiked in.

This clonotype was counted at least ten times. The V and J genes are TRBV11-2 and TRBJ1-6, with 7 bases matching TRBD1. CDR3 length: 13 amino acids. With V trimmed by 7 bases and J by 9 bases, 6 bases remained unmatched. Looked up from germline, CDR1 is SGHAT and CDR2 is FQNNGV. CDR3 bases: TGTGCCAGCAAGGGGGCTAGAGGTTCACCCCTCCACTTT. Protein sequence: CASKGARGSPLHF.

This clonotype was picked up many times. The V gene is TRBV5-1, the J gene TRBJ2-7; 9 bases match TRBD1. With 3 bases clipped from V and 5 bases from J, the junction kept 15 bases outside the gene matches. CDR3 size: 17 residues. The germline V gene encodes CDR1 SGHRS and CDR2 YFSETQ. In DNA form, the CDR3 reads TGCGCCAGCAGCTCCACCACGACCGGGACAGGGAGAAACGAGCAGTACTTC. It specifies CASSSTTTGTGRNEQYF.

This clonotype was seen many times. J is TRBJ2-3 and V is TRBV27; 7 nucleotides align to TRBD2. The V gene's germline CDR1 is MNHEY and CDR2 SMNVEV (reference sequence). The CDR3 is 13 residues long. Here the CDR3 reads CVSWGGAPDTQYF. The CDR3 nucleotides read TGTGTCTCCTGGGGGGGAGCCCCAGATACGCAGTATTTT.